The 5 T cell receptor beta chains below all came from one sample that was sequenced in a study of T cell responses to AZD1222 COVID-19 vaccine. Repertoires were generated with immunoSEQ multiplex PCR, while TCRdb's copy carries only in-frame clones and drops some. The table includes 160,000 or so clones, about 90% detected once. The sample was peripheral blood, taken 28 days after the second AZD1222 dose. The origin of the receptors is an adult who received the AZD1222 COVID-19 vaccine.

For the CDR3, the DNA is TGCGCCAGCAGCCAGAATGCAGGGATTGATGAAAAACTGTTTTTT. It yields the protein CASSQNAGIDEKLFF. This chain uses TRBV5-1 with TRBJ1-4; possible D gene TRBD1, 5 bases. Germline CDR1 reads SGHRS; CDR2 reads YFSETQ. V was shortened by 4 bases and J by 6 bases, with 16 bases between the two germline ends. The CDR3 contains 15 residues. The whole variable domain, remainder taken from reference TRBV5-1 and TRBJ1-4, is KAGVTQTPRYLIKTRGQQVTLSCSPISGHRSVSWYQQTPGQGLQFLFEYFSETQRNKGNFPGRFSGRQFSNSRSEMNVSTLELGDSALYLCASSQNAGIDEKLFFGSGTQLSVL.

The gene calls are TRBV11-2 and TRBJ2-1, with 10 bases matching TRBD1. V was clipped by 1 base and J by 3 bases; unmatched bases: 3. Germline CDR1 and CDR2: SGHAT and FQNNGV. The CDR3 runs 16 residues. CDR3 sequence (DNA): TGTGCCAGCAGCTTAGGGACAGGGGGTATCTACAATGAGCAGTTCTTC. Protein product: CASSLGTGGIYNEQFF.

Only one count was recorded for this clone. The J gene is TRBJ1-5, the V gene TRBV6-1; D is ambiguous. The CDR3 is 16 residues long. The V end was cut by 1 base, the J end by 1 base, with 11 bases between. Germline V gene data show CDR1 as MNHNS and CDR2 as SASEGT. In nucleotides, the CDR3 is TGTGCCAGCAGTGAAGAGGTGCGCCGGAGCAATCAGCCCCAGCATTTT. This gives the protein CASSEEVRRSNQPQHF.

The V call is TRBV5-1, the J call TRBJ2-7; 7 nucleotides agree with TRBD2. Germline-derived CDR1 and CDR2 are SGHRS and YFSETQ. J lost 4 bases, V lost 3 bases, and 1 base had no gene match. The CDR3 totals 12 residues. The CDR3 region has the DNA TGCGCCAGCAGCTGGGAGGGTTACGAGCAGTACTTC. Protein product: CASSWEGYEQYF.

The genes are TRBV29-1 and TRBJ1-2; 12 bases fit TRBD1. The CDR3 is 15 residues long. From germline, CDR1 is SQVTM and CDR2 ANQGSEA. This CDR3 reads CSARWSGTGGSGYTF. DNA for the CDR3: TGCAGTGCTCGCTGGAGCGGGACAGGGGGCTCTGGCTACACCTTC.